This record looks at one T cell receptor (beta chain) sequence and its context. Its antigen remains unknown. This entry belongs to a study of cytomegalovirus exposure and HLA in healthy donors. Turning to the study itself: The same platform was used for the 130 or so validation repertoires as for the 666 first-cohort repertoires, as reported in a later analysis.

Trimming removed 2 bases at V and 0 bases at J, with 14 bases between. The CDR3 length is 16 residues. Germline CDR1 and CDR2: SNHLY and FYNNEI. The assay was immunoSEQ multiplex PCR, and TCRdb's table has in-frame clones only and misses some. The data hold over 35,000 clones, with 90% to 95% observed a single time. General study findings and limits: A few CMV-associated chains proved CMV antigen-specific in vitro. The study put some 150 TCR beta chains on its list as cytomegalovirus-associated. TCR clusters originating in the first cohort tended to co-occur in the 110 or so validation repertoires, according to a later analysis.

This receptor was taken from a man between 18 and 35 years old in good health and CMV-seronegative. The genes are TRBV2 and TRBJ2-7, with unresolved D. Sequencing was done on a sample of PBMCs. DNA for the CDR3: TGTGCCAGCAGTGAAAATTTTTCAGGTGTCTCCTACGAGCAGTACTTC. This translates into CASSENFSGVSYEQYF.